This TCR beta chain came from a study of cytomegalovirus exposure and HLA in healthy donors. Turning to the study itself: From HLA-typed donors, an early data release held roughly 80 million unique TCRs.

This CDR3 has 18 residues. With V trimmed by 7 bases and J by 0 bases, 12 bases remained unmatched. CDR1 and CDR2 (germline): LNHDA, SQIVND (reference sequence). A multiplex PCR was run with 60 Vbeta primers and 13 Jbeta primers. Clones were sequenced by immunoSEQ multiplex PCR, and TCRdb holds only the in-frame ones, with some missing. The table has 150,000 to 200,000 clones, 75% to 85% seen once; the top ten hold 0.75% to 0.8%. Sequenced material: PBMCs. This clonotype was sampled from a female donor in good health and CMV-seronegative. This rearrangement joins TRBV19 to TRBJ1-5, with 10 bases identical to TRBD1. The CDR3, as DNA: TGTGCCAGTAATACCGGGACAGGGGACCTTTATAGCAATCAGCCCCAGCATTTT. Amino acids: CASNTGTGDLYSNQPQHF.